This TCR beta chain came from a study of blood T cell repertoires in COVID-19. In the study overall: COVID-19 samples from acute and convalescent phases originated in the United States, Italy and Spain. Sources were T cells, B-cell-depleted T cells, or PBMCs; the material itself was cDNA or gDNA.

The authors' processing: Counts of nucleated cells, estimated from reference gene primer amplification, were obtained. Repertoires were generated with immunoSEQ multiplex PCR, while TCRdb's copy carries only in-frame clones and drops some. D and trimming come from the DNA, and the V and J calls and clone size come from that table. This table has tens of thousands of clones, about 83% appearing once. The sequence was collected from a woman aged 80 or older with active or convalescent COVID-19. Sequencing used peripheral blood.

CDR3 sequence reads: CASSLGAGDRAVETQYF. The CDR3 DNA reads TGTGCCAGCAGCCTAGGGGCGGGGGACAGGGCTGTAGAGACCCAGTACTTC. V usage is TRBV7-9 and J usage is TRBJ2-5, with 9 bases that match TRBD1. The CDR3 runs 17 residues. Germline-derived CDR1 and CDR2 are SEHNR and FQNEAQ (reference sequence). The V segment lost 5 bases and the J segment 4 bases; nucleotides outside the gene matches: 14.